This T cell receptor (beta chain) was profiled in a study of T-cell reconstitution after alpha-beta-depleted transplantation in children. Only a few counts were recorded for this clonotype. The antigen remains unidentified. Library preparation (for TCRbeta) was performed with unique molecular identifiers. TCRdb recomputed calls from the PCR reads with MiXCR, one row per CDR3 protein. The sample holds around 700,000 distinct CDR3 sequences, roughly 14% seen once. The germline CDR1 and CDR2 sequences are SGHVS and FQNEAQ. The CDR3 is made up of 15 amino acids. The trim removed 4 bases at V and 3 bases at J, leaving 8 bases unmatched. Points from the study as a whole: The study reportedly traced alpha-beta T cells about two months after transplant to several hundred expanded graft clones. The study traced high day-60 TCRbeta diversity in some patients to surviving recipient T cells and thymic progenitors.

The material was PBMCs, obtained before TCRalphabeta/CD19-depleted stem cell transplant. The genes are TRBV7-8 and TRBJ1-2, with 7 bases identical to TRBD1. The origin of this receptor is a girl aged 2 to 9 with congenital amegakaryocytic thrombocytopenia, due to receive a stem cell transplant. This chain's CDR3 is CASSSSGTEDYGYTF. CDR3 DNA: TGTGCCAGCAGCTCATCCGGGACAGAAGACTATGGCTACACCTTC.